This T cell receptor beta chain was recorded in a study of control samples from healthy donors and cancer patients. This clone was counted once. The germline V and J ends were trimmed by 4 bases and 3 bases, with 13 bases remaining between them. Germline V gene lookup returns CDR1 SGDLS and CDR2 YYNGEE. This CDR3 is 14 amino acids long. TCRdb's copy holds only in-frame clones and misses some; the assay was immunoSEQ multiplex PCR. This table holds 150,000 or so clones, 88% found once. Sample: blood. This chain joins TRBV9 and TRBJ1-1; TRBD1 might be the D (5 bases). This TCR derives from a man younger than 35 in good health. The CDR3 region has the DNA TGTGCCAGCAGCTCATCCCAGGGTTACACTGAAGCTTTCTTT. It encodes CASSSSQGYTEAFF.